The 14 T cell receptor beta chains below all came from one sample that was sequenced in a study of read filtering for tumor transcriptome and immune sequencing. This library used roughly 400 ng RNA and molecular barcoded adaptors spanning alpha/delta and beta/gamma chains. TCRdb re-called the reads through MiXCR, storing one row per CDR3 protein. In the table there are fewer than 30,000 distinct CDR3 sequences, around 14% of which are singletons. The sequenced sample consisted of a population of CD138-negative cells sorted from bone marrow. The receptors derive from a donor at least 40 years old with multiple myeloma.

In its sample, this clonotype was seen many times. This chain uses TRBV5-1 with TRBJ2-2, with 7 positions matching TRBD1. Germline CDR1 and CDR2: SGHRS and YFSETQ. After removal of 7 bases from V and 2 bases from J, the junction contained 11 bases not matched to a gene. This CDR3 comprises 16 residues. The CDR3, as DNA: TGCGCCAGCGGGAAGACGACAGGGTCCAACACCGGGGAGCTGTTTTTT. This encodes CASGKTTGSNTGELFF.

The V and J genes are TRBV12-3 or TRBV12-4 and TRBJ1-2, with D possibly TRBD1 on 6 matching bases. Trimming pared 8 bases from V and 9 bases from J, leaving 13 bases between. The CDR3 length is 11 residues. The CDR3 region has the DNA TGTGCCAGCGGACAGTACTGTAGCTACACCTTC. As protein: CASGQYCSYTF.

This chain joins TRBV29-1 and TRBJ2-2, with TRBD1 identical over 9 bases. The CDR3 runs 15 residues. Germline-derived CDR1 and CDR2 are SQVTM and ANQGSEA. V lost 7 bases, J lost 0 bases, and 6 bases stayed unmatched. The CDR3 DNA reads as TGCAGCGCGGTCCGGGACAGGGCGAACACCGGGGAGCTGTTTTTT. Its protein is CSAVRDRANTGELFF.

This clonotype was seen many times. This chain uses TRBV2 with TRBJ2-7, with D possibly matching TRBD1 (5 bases). V lost 8 bases to trimming and J lost 2 bases, with 13 bases between them. CDR3 size: 13 residues. The germline CDR1 and CDR2 sequences are SNHLY and FYNNEI. CDR3 protein: CASFGQTTYEQYF. CDR3 nucleotide sequence: TGTGCCAGCTTCGGACAAACAACCTACGAGCAGTACTTC.

This clonotype was detected many times. This rearrangement joins TRBV20-1 to TRBJ2-5; D may be TRBD1 or TRBD2 (5 bases each). V lost 2 bases and J lost 5, with 15 bases in between. In germline, CDR1 is DFQATT, CDR2 SNEGSKA (reference sequence). This CDR3 is 14 amino acids long. This CDR3 reads CSARTIGTPETQYF. In DNA, the CDR3 is TGCAGTGCTAGAACTATCGGGACCCCGGAGACCCAGTACTTC.

A remark on this clonotype: This clone may be a read error of a much larger clone one base away. The chain couples TRBV11-3 to TRBJ2-7, with 7 positions matching TRBD1. The CDR3 consists of 14 residues. CDR1 is SGHNT and CDR2 is YENEEA in the germline V gene. The CDR3 sequence is CSSSPGTASYEQYF. CDR3 nucleotide sequence: TGTTCCAGCAGCCCCGGGACAGCCTCCTACGAGCAGTACTTC.

The sample holds many counts of this clonotype. The V and J genes are TRBV2 and TRBJ1-4, with TRBD1 identical over 7 bases. Germline V gene sequence: CDR1 SNHLY, CDR2 FYNNEI. The CDR3 is 14 residues long. The trim removed 6 bases at V and 7 bases at J, leaving 8 bases unmatched. For the CDR3, the DNA is TGTGCCAGCAGACTCCGGGACAGTGGTGAAAAACTGTTTTTT. This sequence encodes CASRLRDSGEKLFF.

This clonotype came up many times. The chain uses TRBV11-2 and TRBJ2-5, with D unresolved. Germline V gene lookup returns CDR1 SGHAT and CDR2 FQNNGV. The CDR3 covers 14 residues. V was trimmed by 3 bases and J by 1 base, leaving 9 bases between them. CDR3: CASSFLDPQETQYF. CDR3 coding DNA: TGTGCCAGCAGCTTTTTGGACCCCCAAGAGACCCAGTACTTC.

This clonotype was picked up many times. DNA of the CDR3: TGCGCCAGCAGTCTCCCCGGGGCAGAGACCTACGAGCAGTACTTC. Encoded protein: CASSLPGAETYEQYF. This rearrangement joins TRBV23-1 to TRBJ2-7; D is perhaps TRBD1 or TRBD2 (5 bases each). TRBV23-1 is recorded as an ORF, its role being uncertain. With 4 bases removed from V and 2 bases from J, the gap between germline ends came to 15 bases. The CDR3 is 15 amino acids.

V is TRBV3-1 and J is TRBJ1-2; D may be TRBD1 (6 bases). V was pared by 4 bases and J by 9 bases, with 18 bases between. CDR3 length equals 14 residues. The germline gives CDR1 LGHDT, CDR2 YNNKEL (reference sequence). This CDR3 is CASSRETGPLSYTF. Written as DNA, the CDR3 is TGTGCCAGCAGCCGAGAGACAGGCCCCTTGAGCTACACCTTC.

In its sample, this clonotype was seen many times. The CDR3 loop is CSARDSRLAGGWEQYF. In DNA form, the CDR3 reads TGCAGTGCTAGAGATTCGCGACTAGCGGGAGGTTGGGAGCAGTACTTC. This sequence joins TRBV20-1 and TRBJ2-7; the match to TRBD2 covers 13 bases. CDR3 length equals 16 residues. The V gene's germline CDR1 is DFQATT and CDR2 SNEGSKA (reference sequence). J was trimmed by 7 bases and V by 0 bases; bases with no gene match: 9.

A remark on this clonotype: One end of the junction does not line up with germline, which may come from a read error. This chain connects TRBV7-3 to TRBJ2-1; D assignment may be TRBD1 or TRBD2 (5 bases each). The CDR3 is 16 amino acids. Germline CDR1 SGHTA, CDR2 FQGTGA. The CDR3, as DNA: TGTGCCGGCAGCTTAGCCGGGGCAGCCAACGTTTATGAGCAGTTCTTC. Translation: CAGSLAGAANVYEQFF.

In its sample, this clonotype was seen many times. The CDR3 here is CASSPSGEQFF. In nucleotides, the CDR3 is TGTGCCAGCTCACCGTCCGGCGAGCAGTTCTTC. This chain uses TRBV18 with TRBJ2-1; D call uncertain. CDR1 is KGHSH and CDR2 is LQKENI in the germline V gene. The V end lost 3 bases, the J end lost 10 bases, and 7 bases lay between the germline ends. The CDR3 runs 11 residues.

This clonotype was detected ten times or more. The V gene is TRBV28, the J gene TRBJ2-1; D remains ambiguous. CDR3 length: 19 residues. The V end lost 6 bases, the J end lost 4 bases, and 28 bases lay between the germline ends. Germline-derived CDR1 and CDR2 are MDHEN and SYDVKM. CDR3 protein: CASRSDILLPELRYNEQFF. The CDR3 nucleotides are TGTGCCAGCAGATCAGATATTCTATTACCCGAGCTCCGGTACAATGAGCAGTTCTTC. The full variable domain, its missing parts supplied by reference TRBV28 and TRBJ2-1, is DVKVTQSSRYLVKRTGEKVFLECVQDMDHENMFWYRQDPGLGLRLIYFSYDVKMKEKGDIPEGYSVSREKKERFSLILESASTNQTSMYLCASRSDILLPELRYNEQFFGPGTRLTVL.